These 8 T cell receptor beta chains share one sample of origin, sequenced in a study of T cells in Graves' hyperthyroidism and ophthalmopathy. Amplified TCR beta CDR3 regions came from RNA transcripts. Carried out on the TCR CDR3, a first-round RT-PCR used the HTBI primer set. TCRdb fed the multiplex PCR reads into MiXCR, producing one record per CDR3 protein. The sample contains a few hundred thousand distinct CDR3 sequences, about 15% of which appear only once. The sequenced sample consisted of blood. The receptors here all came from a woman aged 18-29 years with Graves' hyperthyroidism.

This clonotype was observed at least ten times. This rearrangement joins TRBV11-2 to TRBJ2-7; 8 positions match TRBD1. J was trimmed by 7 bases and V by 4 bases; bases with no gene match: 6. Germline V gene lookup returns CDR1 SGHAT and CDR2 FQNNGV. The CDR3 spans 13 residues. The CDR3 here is CASSSDRALEQYF. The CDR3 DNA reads TGTGCCAGCAGCTCGGACAGGGCCTTAGAGCAGTACTTC.

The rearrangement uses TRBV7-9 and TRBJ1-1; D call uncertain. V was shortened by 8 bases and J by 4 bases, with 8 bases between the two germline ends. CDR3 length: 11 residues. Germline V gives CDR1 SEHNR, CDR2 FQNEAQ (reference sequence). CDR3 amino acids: CASASGTEAFF. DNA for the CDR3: TGTGCCAGCGCGTCGGGCACTGAAGCTTTCTTT. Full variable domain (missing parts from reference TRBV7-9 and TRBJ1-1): DTGVSQNPRHKITKRGQNVTFRCDPISEHNRLYWYRQTLGQGPEFLTYFQNEAQLEKSRLLSDRFSAERPKGSFSTLEIQRTEQGDSAMYLCASASGTEAFFGQGTRLTVV.

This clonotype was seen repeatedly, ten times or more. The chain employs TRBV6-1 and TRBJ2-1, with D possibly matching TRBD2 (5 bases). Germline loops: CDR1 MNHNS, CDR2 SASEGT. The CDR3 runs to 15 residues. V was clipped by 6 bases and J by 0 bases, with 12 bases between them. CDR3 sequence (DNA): TGTGCCAGCAGGGAGGATGAGAGCTCCTACAATGAGCAGTTCTTC. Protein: CASREDESSYNEQFF.

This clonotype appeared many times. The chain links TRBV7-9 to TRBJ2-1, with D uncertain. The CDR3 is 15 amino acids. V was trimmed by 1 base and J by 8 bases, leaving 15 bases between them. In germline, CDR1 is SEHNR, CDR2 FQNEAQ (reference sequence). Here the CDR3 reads CASSLVRVRTHEQFF. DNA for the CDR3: TGTGCCAGCAGCTTAGTCCGGGTCAGAACACATGAGCAGTTCTTC.

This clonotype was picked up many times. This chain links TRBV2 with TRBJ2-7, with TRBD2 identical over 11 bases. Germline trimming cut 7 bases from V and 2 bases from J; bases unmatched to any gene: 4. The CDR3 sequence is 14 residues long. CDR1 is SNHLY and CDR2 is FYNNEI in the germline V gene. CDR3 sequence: CASNLAGGAYEQYF. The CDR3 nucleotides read TGTGCCAGCAACCTAGCGGGAGGTGCCTACGAGCAGTACTTC.

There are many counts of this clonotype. CDR3 bases: TGTGCCAGCAGCTTGGGGGGGACGTTCGAGACCCAGTACTTC. Translated, it gives CASSLGGTFETQYF. This chain connects TRBV11-2 to TRBJ2-5; 7 bases agree with TRBD2. The germline gives CDR1 SGHAT, CDR2 FQNNGV. CDR3 length: 14 amino acids. Germline trimming cut 3 bases from V and 5 bases from J; bases unmatched to any gene: 6.

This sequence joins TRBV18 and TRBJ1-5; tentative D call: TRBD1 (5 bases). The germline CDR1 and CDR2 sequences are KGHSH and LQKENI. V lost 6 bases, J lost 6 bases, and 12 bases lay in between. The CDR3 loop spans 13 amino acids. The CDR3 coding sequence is TGTGCCAGCTCGCGGGGCGGGAGTCAGCCCCAGCATTTT. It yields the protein CASSRGGSQPQHF.

DNA of the CDR3: TGTGCCAGCTCCCCGACTTTCTACAATGAGCAGTTCTTC. Its protein is CASSPTFYNEQFF. The chain employs TRBV5-6 and TRBJ2-1; D not resolved. The length of the CDR3 is 13 residues. The germline gives CDR1 SGHDT, CDR2 YYEEEE. V gave up 7 bases and J gave up 3 bases, with 11 bases separating them.